The present T cell receptor (beta chain) was sequenced within a study of T cells in Graves' hyperthyroidism and ophthalmopathy. This clonotype was found many times. Its antigen remains unidentified. Researchers took RNA transcripts and amplified the TCR beta CDR3 regions from them. The HTBI set primed first-round TCR CDR3 RT-PCR. From the multiplex PCR reads, TCRdb called clonotypes with MiXCR, one entry per CDR3 protein. The repertoire has some 510,000 distinct CDR3 sequences, less than 25% of them found once; the top ten carry around 27%. Overall study findings and caveats: The model forecast ophthalmopathy, anticipating it by a median about six months before onset.

Hyperthyroidism in the patients, aged 18 to 65, was newly diagnosed and under 2 months in duration. After removal of 1 base from V and 3 bases from J, the junction contained 2 bases not matched to a gene. The CDR3 consists of 14 residues. Sample: blood. The TCR sequence derives from a man in his late teens or twenties with Graves' hyperthyroidism. The V and J genes are TRBV12-3 or TRBV12-4 and TRBJ1-2; 7 bases map to TRBD1. The CDR3: CASSLGDSDYGYTF. The CDR3 DNA reads as TGTGCCAGCAGTTTAGGGGACAGCGACTATGGCTACACCTTC.